The T cell receptor (beta chain) described here comes from a study of OX40 agonist ivuxolimab in advanced cancers. Overall study context: Patients received ivuxolimab, an agonistic anti-OX40 (CD134) antibody. Allowance was made for prior anti-PD-1, anti-PD-L1 or anti-CTLA-4 therapy, and roughly 40% had some. The study, taken as a whole, reports: In a subset of nonresponders, normalized T-cell clonal expansion was also low. Dose levels from 0.1 to 3.0 mg/kg saw CD4+ and CD8+ blood T cells expand clonally by week 6.

TCRdb's copy holds only in-frame clones and misses some; the assay was immunoSEQ multiplex PCR. The table includes roughly 81,000 clones, 85% to 90% detected once. Notes on this clone: The antigen remains unidentified.

This TCR derives from an adult with an advanced solid tumor such as melanoma, head and neck, liver or kidney cancer. The specimen comprised CD4+ or CD8+ T cells sorted from blood, sampled in a trial of the OX40 agonist ivuxolimab.

CDR3 sequence reads: CASSTPGQGPYEQYF. DNA of the CDR3: TGTGCCAGCAGTACACCGGGACAGGGCCCCTACGAGCAGTACTTC. The rearrangement uses TRBV28 and TRBJ2-7, with TRBD1 matching 9 bases. J was trimmed by 2 bases and V by 5 bases; bases with no gene match: 7. The CDR3 runs 15 residues. CDR1 and CDR2 from the germline V gene are MDHEN and SYDVKM.